This T cell receptor (beta chain) was identified in a study of cytomegalovirus exposure and HLA in healthy donors. Samples came from healthy bone marrow donors. The donors, nominally healthy at sampling, likely had unrecorded immune exposures. Concerning this clone: As yet, its antigen is unknown.

The PCR made use of 60 Vbeta and 13 Jbeta primers. TCRdb's table, derived via immunoSEQ multiplex PCR, lists solely in-frame clones and lacks some. The sample has over 150,000 clones, under 90% seen once; the top ten hold less than 9%. The study, taken as a whole, reports: Most subjects had HLA-A and HLA-B alleles reportedly predicted accurately by TCR beta sequences. Donors were assumed by presence/absence analyses to have roughly uniform sequencing depth.

The material sequenced was PBMCs. The sequence was collected from a man aged 30-40 years in good health and CMV-seropositive.

The CDR3 coding sequence is TGCAGCGTAAACGGCAGGGGTAACTATGGCTACACCTTC. It is translated as CSVNGRGNYGYTF. This chain uses TRBV29-1 with TRBJ1-2; D is possibly TRBD1 (6 bases). CDR1 and CDR2 (germline): SQVTM, ANQGSEA. Trimming took 6 bases from V and 1 from J, leaving 12 bases between them. This CDR3 region has 13 residues.